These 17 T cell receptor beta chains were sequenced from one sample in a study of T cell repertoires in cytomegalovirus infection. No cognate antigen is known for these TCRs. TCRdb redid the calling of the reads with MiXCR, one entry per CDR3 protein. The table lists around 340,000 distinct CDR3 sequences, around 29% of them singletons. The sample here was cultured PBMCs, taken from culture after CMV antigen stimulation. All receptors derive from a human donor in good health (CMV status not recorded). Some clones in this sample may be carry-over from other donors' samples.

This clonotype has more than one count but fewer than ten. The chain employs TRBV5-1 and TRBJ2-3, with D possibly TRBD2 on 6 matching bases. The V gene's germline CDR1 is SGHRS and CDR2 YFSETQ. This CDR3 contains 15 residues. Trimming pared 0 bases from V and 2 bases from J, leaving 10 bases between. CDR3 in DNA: TGCGCCAGCAGCTTGGGTGCGGGACTCACAGATACGCAGTATTTT. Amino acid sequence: CASSLGAGLTDTQYF.

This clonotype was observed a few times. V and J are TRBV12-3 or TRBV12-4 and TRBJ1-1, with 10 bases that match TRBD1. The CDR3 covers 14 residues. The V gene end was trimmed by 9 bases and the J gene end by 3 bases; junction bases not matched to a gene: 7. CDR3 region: CASRTGGKDTEAFF. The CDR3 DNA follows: TGTGCCAGTAGGACAGGGGGGAAGGACACTGAAGCTTTCTTT.

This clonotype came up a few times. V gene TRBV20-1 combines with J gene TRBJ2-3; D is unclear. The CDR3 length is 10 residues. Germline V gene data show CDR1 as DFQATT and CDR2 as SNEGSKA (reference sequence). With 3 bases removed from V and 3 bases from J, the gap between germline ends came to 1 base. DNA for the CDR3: TGCAGTGCTAGGACAGATACGCAGTATTTT. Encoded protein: CSARTDTQYF.

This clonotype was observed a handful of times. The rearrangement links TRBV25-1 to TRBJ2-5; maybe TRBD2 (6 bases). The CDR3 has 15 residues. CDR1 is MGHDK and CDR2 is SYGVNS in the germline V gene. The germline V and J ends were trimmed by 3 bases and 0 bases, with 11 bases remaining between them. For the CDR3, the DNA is TGTGCCAGCAGTGAGGCCAGCGGGTACCAAGAGACCCAGTACTTC. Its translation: CASSEASGYQETQYF.

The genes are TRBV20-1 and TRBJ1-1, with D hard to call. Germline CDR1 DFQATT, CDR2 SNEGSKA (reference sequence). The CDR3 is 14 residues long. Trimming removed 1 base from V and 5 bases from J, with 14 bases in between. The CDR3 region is CSARVPTDWTEAFF. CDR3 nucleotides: TGCAGTGCTAGAGTACCAACAGATTGGACTGAAGCTTTCTTT.

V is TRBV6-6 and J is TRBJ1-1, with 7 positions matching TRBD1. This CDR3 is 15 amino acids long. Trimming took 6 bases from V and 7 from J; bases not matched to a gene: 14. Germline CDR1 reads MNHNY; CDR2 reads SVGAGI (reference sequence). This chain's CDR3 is CASSATTGRTSEAFF. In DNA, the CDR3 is TGTGCCAGCAGCGCTACGACAGGGCGTACAAGTGAAGCTTTCTTT.

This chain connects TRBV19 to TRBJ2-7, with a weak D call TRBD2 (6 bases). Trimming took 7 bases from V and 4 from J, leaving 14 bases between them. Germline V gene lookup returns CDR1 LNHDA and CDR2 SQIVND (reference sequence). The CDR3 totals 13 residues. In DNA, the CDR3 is TGTGCCAGTAACGGAGGGGAGGAATACGAGCAGTACTTC. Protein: CASNGGEEYEQYF.

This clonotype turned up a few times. The CDR3 nucleotides are TGTGCCAGCAGTTATCGGGACAGGGTCTACAATGAGCAGTTCTTC. Translating it yields CASSYRDRVYNEQFF. The V call is TRBV6-6, the J call TRBJ2-1; TRBD1 agrees at 9 bases. Germline trimming cut 3 bases from V and 3 bases from J; bases unmatched to any gene: 3. Germline CDR1 MNHNY, CDR2 SVGAGI (reference sequence). The CDR3 length is 15 residues.

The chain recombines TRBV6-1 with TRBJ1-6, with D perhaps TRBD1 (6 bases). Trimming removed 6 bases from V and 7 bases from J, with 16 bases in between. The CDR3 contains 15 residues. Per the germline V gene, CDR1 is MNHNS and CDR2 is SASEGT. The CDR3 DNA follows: TGTGCCAGCAGCTGGGAGGGCAGGGGAAATTCACCCCTCCACTTT. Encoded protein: CASSWEGRGNSPLHF.

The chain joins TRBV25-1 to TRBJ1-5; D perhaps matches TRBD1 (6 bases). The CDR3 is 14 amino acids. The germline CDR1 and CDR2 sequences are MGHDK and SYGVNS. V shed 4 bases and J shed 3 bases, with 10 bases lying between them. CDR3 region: CASSVPGDNQPQHF. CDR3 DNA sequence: TGTGCCAGCAGTGTTCCAGGGGACAATCAGCCCCAGCATTTT.

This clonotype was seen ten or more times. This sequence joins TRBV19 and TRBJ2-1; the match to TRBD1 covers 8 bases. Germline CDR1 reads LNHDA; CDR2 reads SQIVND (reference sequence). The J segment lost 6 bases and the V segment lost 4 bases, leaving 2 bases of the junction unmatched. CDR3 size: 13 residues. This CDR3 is CASSRTGPNEQFF. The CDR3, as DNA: TGTGCCAGTAGTAGGACAGGGCCCAATGAGCAGTTCTTC.

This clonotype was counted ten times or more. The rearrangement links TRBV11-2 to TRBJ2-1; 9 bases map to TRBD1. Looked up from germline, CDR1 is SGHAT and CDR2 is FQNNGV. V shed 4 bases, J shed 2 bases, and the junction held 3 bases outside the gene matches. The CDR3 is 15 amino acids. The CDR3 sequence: CASSSGQGPYNEQFF. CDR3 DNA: TGTGCCAGCAGCTCGGGACAGGGACCCTACAATGAGCAGTTCTTC. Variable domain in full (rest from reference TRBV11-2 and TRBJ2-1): EAGVAQSPRYKIIEKRQSVAFWCNPISGHATLYWYQQILGQGPKLLIQFQNNGVVDDSQLPKDRFSAERLKGVDSTLKIQPAKLEDSAVYLCASSSGQGPYNEQFFGPGTRLTVL.

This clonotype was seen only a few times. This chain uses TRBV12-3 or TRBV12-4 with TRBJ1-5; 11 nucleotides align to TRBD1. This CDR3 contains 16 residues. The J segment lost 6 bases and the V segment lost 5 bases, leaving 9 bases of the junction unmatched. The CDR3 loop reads CASSTRDRGAGQPQHF. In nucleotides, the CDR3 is TGTGCCAGCAGTACCCGGGACAGGGGGGCGGGTCAGCCCCAGCATTTT.

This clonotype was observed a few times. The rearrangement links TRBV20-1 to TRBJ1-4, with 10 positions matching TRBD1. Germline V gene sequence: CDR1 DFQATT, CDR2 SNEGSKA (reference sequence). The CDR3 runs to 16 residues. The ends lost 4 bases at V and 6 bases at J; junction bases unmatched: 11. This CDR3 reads CSAKPATGTGDEKLFF. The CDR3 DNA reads TGCAGTGCTAAGCCGGCAACCGGGACAGGGGATGAAAAACTGTTTTTT.

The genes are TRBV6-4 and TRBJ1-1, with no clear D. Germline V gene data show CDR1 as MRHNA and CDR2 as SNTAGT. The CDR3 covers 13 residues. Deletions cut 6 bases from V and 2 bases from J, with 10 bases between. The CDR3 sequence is CASSVEENTEAFF. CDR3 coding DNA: TGTGCCAGCAGCGTGGAGGAAAACACTGAAGCTTTCTTT.

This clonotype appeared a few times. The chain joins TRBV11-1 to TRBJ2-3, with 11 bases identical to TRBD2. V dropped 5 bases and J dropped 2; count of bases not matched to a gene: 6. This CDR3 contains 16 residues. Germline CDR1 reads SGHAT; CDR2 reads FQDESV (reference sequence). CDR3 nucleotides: TGTGCCAGCAGCCTCGGGACTAGCGGCCTCACAGATACGCAGTATTTT. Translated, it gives CASSLGTSGLTDTQYF.

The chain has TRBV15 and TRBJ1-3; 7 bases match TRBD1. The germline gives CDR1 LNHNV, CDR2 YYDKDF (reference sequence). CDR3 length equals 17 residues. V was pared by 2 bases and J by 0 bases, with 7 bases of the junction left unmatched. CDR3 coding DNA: TGTGCCACCAGCAGATCTGTGGGGACAGACTCTGGAAACACCATATATTTT. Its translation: CATSRSVGTDSGNTIYF. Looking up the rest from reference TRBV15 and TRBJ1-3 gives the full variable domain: DAMVIQNPRYQVTQFGKPVTLSCSQTLNHNVMYWYQQKSSQAPKLLFHYYDKDFNNEADTPDNFQSRRPNTSFCFLDIRSPGLGDTAMYLCATSRSVGTDSGNTIYFGEGSWLTVV.